The rows below give T cell receptor beta chains drawn from one sample of a study of control samples from healthy donors and cancer patients. Method: immunoSEQ multiplex PCR; TCRdb's copy keeps in-frame clones and lacks some. The table counts 150,000 to 200,000 clones; 2.2% lies in the top ten. Material: blood. These receptor sequences come from a woman in her thirties in good health. The CDR3 runs from the conserved cysteine through the conserved F or W. Fields, in order: V gene, J gene, D gene, CDR3 DNA, CDR3 protein. The D gene is left open where the match is weak.

v_call: TRBV10-2
j_call: TRBJ1-2
d_call: -
cdr3_nt: TGCGCCAGCAGTGAGTCGCTCAGTTCATATGGCTACACCTTC
cdr3_aa: CASSESLSSYGYTF

v_call: TRBV3-1/TRBV3-2
j_call: TRBJ1-2
d_call: TRBD1
cdr3_nt: TGTGCCAGCAGCCCCGGGACAGGGGATGGCTACACCTTC
cdr3_aa: CASSPGTGDGYTF

v_call: TRBV10-3
j_call: TRBJ2-7
d_call: -
cdr3_nt: TGTGCCATCAGTGAGTCGGGGACCAACGCCTACGAGCAGTACTTC
cdr3_aa: CAISESGTNAYEQYF

v_call: TRBV20-1
j_call: TRBJ2-7
d_call: TRBD2
cdr3_nt: TGCAGACTAGCGGACTCCTACGAGCAGTACTTC
cdr3_aa: CRLADSYEQYF

v_call: TRBV30
j_call: TRBJ1-5
d_call: -
cdr3_nt: TGTGCCTGGAGTTTAGAATTTTATAGCAATCAGCCCCAGCATTTT
cdr3_aa: CAWSLEFYSNQPQHF

v_call: TRBV10-3
j_call: TRBJ2-3
d_call: -
cdr3_nt: TGTGCCATCGAAGGGGATACGCAGTATTTT
cdr3_aa: CAIEGDTQYF

v_call: TRBV12-3/TRBV12-4
j_call: TRBJ2-7
d_call: TRBD1
cdr3_nt: TGTGCCAGCGGGACAGGGGCCTACGAGCAGTACTTC
cdr3_aa: CASGTGAYEQYF

v_call: TRBV29-1
j_call: TRBJ2-5
d_call: TRBD1
cdr3_nt: TGCAGCGTAGACACAGGGGGCGCAGGGGAGACCCAGTACTTC
cdr3_aa: CSVDTGGAGETQYF

v_call: TRBV7-9
j_call: TRBJ2-1
d_call: -
cdr3_nt: TGTGCCAGCAGCAAGGCCAGGTACAATGAGCAGTTCTTC
cdr3_aa: CASSKARYNEQFF

v_call: TRBV5-1
j_call: TRBJ1-4
d_call: -
cdr3_nt: TGCGCCAGCAGCTTGGGGCAGATAGATGAAAAACTGTTTTTT
cdr3_aa: CASSLGQIDEKLFF

v_call: TRBV19
j_call: TRBJ2-7
d_call: -
cdr3_nt: TGTGCCAGTAGTATAGCCGCAGGGGACGAGCAGTACTTC
cdr3_aa: CASSIAAGDEQYF

v_call: TRBV5-1
j_call: TRBJ2-3
d_call: TRBD1
cdr3_nt: TGCGCCAGCAGCCTGGGACAGGGGGCGGCGGCAGATACGCAGTATTTT
cdr3_aa: CASSLGQGAAADTQYF

v_call: TRBV4-2
j_call: TRBJ2-7
d_call: TRBD2
cdr3_nt: TGTGCCAGCAGCGAGGGACTAGCGGGGACGGGGGAGCAGTACTTC
cdr3_aa: CASSEGLAGTGEQYF

v_call: TRBV6-1
j_call: TRBJ1-2
d_call: -
cdr3_nt: TGTGCCAGCAGTGAAGCGCGACGAAACTATGGCTACACCTTC
cdr3_aa: CASSEARRNYGYTF

v_call: TRBV11-2
j_call: TRBJ1-6
d_call: -
cdr3_nt: TGTGCCAGCAGCTTAGCCGTGGGGAGTTCACCCCTCCACTTT
cdr3_aa: CASSLAVGSSPLHF

v_call: TRBV25-1
j_call: TRBJ1-2
d_call: TRBD1
cdr3_nt: TGTGCCAGCAGTGAATATGAGACAGGGGGCCCGTCGGGTGGCTACACCTTC
cdr3_aa: CASSEYETGGPSGGYTF

v_call: TRBV30
j_call: TRBJ1-1
d_call: TRBD1
cdr3_nt: TGTGCCTGGAGTCCTCAGGGGGTAGCTGAAGCTTTCTTT
cdr3_aa: CAWSPQGVAEAFF

v_call: TRBV9
j_call: TRBJ1-1
d_call: -
cdr3_nt: TGTGCCAGCAGCGAACCATCGGCACAGAACACTGAAGCTTTCTTT
cdr3_aa: CASSEPSAQNTEAFF

v_call: TRBV3-1/TRBV3-2
j_call: TRBJ2-1
d_call: -
cdr3_nt: TGTGCCAGCAGCCCCTCCCCGGGGGACCACTACAATGAGCAGTTCTTC
cdr3_aa: CASSPSPGDHYNEQFF

v_call: TRBV9
j_call: TRBJ1-1
d_call: -
cdr3_nt: TGTGCCAGCAGCCCAGGGGAGGTTGACACTGAAGCTTTCTTT
cdr3_aa: CASSPGEVDTEAFF

v_call: TRBV6-5
j_call: TRBJ2-7
d_call: -
cdr3_nt: TGTGCCAGCAGTTACTCATGGCAGGGTATCTACGAGCAGTACTTC
cdr3_aa: CASSYSWQGIYEQYF

v_call: TRBV11-2
j_call: TRBJ1-3
d_call: -
cdr3_nt: TGTGCCAGCACCTTCGAGTATTCTGGAAACACCATATATTTT
cdr3_aa: CASTFEYSGNTIYF

v_call: TRBV19
j_call: TRBJ1-4
d_call: TRBD1
cdr3_nt: TGTGCCAGTAGTGGACAGGGTGGTGAAAAACTGTTTTTT
cdr3_aa: CASSGQGGEKLFF

v_call: TRBV5-1
j_call: TRBJ2-1
d_call: TRBD2
cdr3_nt: TGCGCCAGCAGCTTGGAACTAGCGGGGGGCAATGAGCAGTTCTTC
cdr3_aa: CASSLELAGGNEQFF

v_call: TRBV28
j_call: TRBJ2-5
d_call: TRBD1
cdr3_nt: TGTGCCAGCAGCCACCTATTTTTTACCGGGACAGGGAACGAAGAGACCCAGTACTTC
cdr3_aa: CASSHLFFTGTGNEETQYF

v_call: TRBV24-1
j_call: TRBJ1-2
d_call: TRBD1
cdr3_nt: TGTGCCACCAGTGATCCCTCGGGACAGGGGGATGGCTACACCTTC
cdr3_aa: CATSDPSGQGDGYTF

v_call: TRBV10-3
j_call: TRBJ1-1
d_call: TRBD1
cdr3_nt: TGTGCCATCAGCAGGGGGCTGACTGAAGCTTTCTTT
cdr3_aa: CAISRGLTEAFF

v_call: TRBV18
j_call: TRBJ2-2
d_call: TRBD1
cdr3_nt: TGTGCCAGCTCACCACGGACAGGCGGGAACACCGGGGAGCTGTTTTTT
cdr3_aa: CASSPRTGGNTGELFF

v_call: TRBV5-1
j_call: TRBJ2-3
d_call: TRBD2
cdr3_nt: TGCGCCAGCAGCTTGCAAGCGGGGGGCACAGATACGCAGTATTTT
cdr3_aa: CASSLQAGGTDTQYF

v_call: TRBV2
j_call: TRBJ1-5
d_call: -
cdr3_nt: TGTGCCAGCACTGACTACGGCAATCAGCCCCAGCATTTT
cdr3_aa: CASTDYGNQPQHF

v_call: TRBV27
j_call: TRBJ2-7
d_call: -
cdr3_nt: TGTGCCAGCAGTTCCCGGCCCTCCTACGAGCAGTACTTC
cdr3_aa: CASSSRPSYEQYF

v_call: TRBV9
j_call: TRBJ2-3
d_call: -
cdr3_nt: TGTGCCAGCAGCGTTACCGTCGTAACAGATACGCAGTATTTT
cdr3_aa: CASSVTVVTDTQYF

v_call: TRBV2
j_call: TRBJ2-7
d_call: -
cdr3_nt: TGTGCCAGCAGTTATGTCGAGCAGTACTTC
cdr3_aa: CASSYVEQYF

v_call: TRBV28
j_call: TRBJ1-2
d_call: -
cdr3_nt: TGTGCCAGCAGTTTAATCCGCAGGGGTAGGCCTAACTATGGCTACACCTTC
cdr3_aa: CASSLIRRGRPNYGYTF

v_call: TRBV18
j_call: TRBJ1-1
d_call: -
cdr3_nt: TGTGCCAGCTCATTCTATTCTGGAAACACTGAAGCTTTCTTT
cdr3_aa: CASSFYSGNTEAFF

v_call: TRBV7-2
j_call: TRBJ1-2
d_call: TRBD1
cdr3_nt: TGTGCCAGCAGCTCGCCGGGACAGGCAGCCTATGGCTACACCTTC
cdr3_aa: CASSSPGQAAYGYTF

v_call: TRBV5-1
j_call: TRBJ2-2
d_call: -
cdr3_nt: TGCGCCAGCTCAGAGGGGATGGGGACCGGGGAGCTGTTTTTT
cdr3_aa: CASSEGMGTGELFF

v_call: TRBV6-5
j_call: TRBJ2-5
d_call: -
cdr3_nt: TGTGCCAGCAGTTACTCGGACAAAGAGACCCAGTACTTC
cdr3_aa: CASSYSDKETQYF

v_call: TRBV18
j_call: TRBJ1-4
d_call: -
cdr3_nt: TGTGCCAGCTCTCCCTACTCAACTAATGAAAAACTGTTTTTT
cdr3_aa: CASSPYSTNEKLFF